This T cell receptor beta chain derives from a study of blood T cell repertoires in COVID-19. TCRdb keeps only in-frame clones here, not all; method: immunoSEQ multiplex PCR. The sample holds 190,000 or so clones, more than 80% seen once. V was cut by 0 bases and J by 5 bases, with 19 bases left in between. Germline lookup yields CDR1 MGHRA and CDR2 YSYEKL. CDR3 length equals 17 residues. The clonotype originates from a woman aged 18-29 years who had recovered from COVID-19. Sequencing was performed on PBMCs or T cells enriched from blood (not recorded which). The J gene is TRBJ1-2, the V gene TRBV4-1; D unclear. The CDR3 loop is CASSQDYSKHKIYGYTF. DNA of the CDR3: TGCGCCAGCAGCCAAGATTACAGCAAGCACAAGATATATGGCTACACCTTC.